The rows below give T cell receptor beta chains drawn from one sample of a study of read filtering for tumor transcriptome and immune sequencing. Via MiXCR, TCRdb re-called the reads, giving one row per CDR3 protein. Among approximately 90,000 distinct CDR3 sequences listed, roughly an eighth were seen once. The sample was a population of CD138-negative cells sorted from bone marrow. The receptors were sampled from a donor at least 40 years old with multiple myeloma. The conserved cysteine and the conserved F or W are not part of the CDR3 here. Each record gives: V gene, J gene, CDR3 protein.

V gene: TRBV12-3/TRBV12-4
J gene: TRBJ2-3
CDR3 protein: ASSRALAQY

V gene: TRBV7-9
J gene: TRBJ2-5
CDR3 protein: AGDIAGDETQY

V gene: TRBV3-1
J gene: TRBJ2-7
CDR3 protein: ASSQEWTSGRQY

V gene: TRBV7-8
J gene: TRBJ2-1
CDR3 protein: ASSPVVGLHEQF

V gene: TRBV29-1
J gene: TRBJ2-4
CDR3 protein: SVVPPGVGNIQY

V gene: TRBV6-6
J gene: TRBJ1-5
CDR3 protein: ASSAGTGPLH

V gene: TRBV13
J gene: TRBJ2-4
CDR3 protein: ASSLSGTKNIQY

V gene: TRBV30
J gene: TRBJ2-1
CDR3 protein: AWSRDSSYNEQF

V gene: TRBV5-8
J gene: TRBJ2-1
CDR3 protein: ASSSATSGSSYNEQF

V gene: TRBV20-1
J gene: TRBJ1-1
CDR3 protein: SAAGRLNTEAF

V gene: TRBV20-1
J gene: TRBJ2-5
CDR3 protein: SAAWEETQY

V gene: TRBV7-9
J gene: TRBJ2-1
CDR3 protein: ASSTRGSSYNEQF

V gene: TRBV28
J gene: TRBJ2-1
CDR3 protein: ASSADNEQF

V gene: TRBV11-3
J gene: TRBJ2-1
CDR3 protein: ASSPLGGGRAGDEQF

V gene: TRBV5-1
J gene: TRBJ2-1
CDR3 protein: ASSSSTSGGYNEQF

V gene: TRBV20-1
J gene: TRBJ1-5
CDR3 protein: SASEGYLGNQPQH

V gene: TRBV5-1
J gene: TRBJ1-1
CDR3 protein: ASSLGRGLGTEAF

V gene: TRBV28
J gene: TRBJ2-6
CDR3 protein: ASTMTGRSGANVLT

V gene: TRBV6-4
J gene: TRBJ2-1
CDR3 protein: ASSDPTSPSGGSLQLYNEQF

V gene: TRBV9
J gene: TRBJ1-4
CDR3 protein: ASSGGAGAQEKLF

V gene: TRBV30
J gene: TRBJ2-1
CDR3 protein: AWSQDRGYNEQF

V gene: TRBV5-1
J gene: TRBJ2-1
CDR3 protein: ASSLASSGSSYNEQF

V gene: TRBV7-9
J gene: TRBJ2-5
CDR3 protein: ASSSGTGYQETQY

V gene: TRBV29-1
J gene: TRBJ2-5
CDR3 protein: SVERQIYQETQY

V gene: TRBV13
J gene: TRBJ2-2
CDR3 protein: ASSDSGGIGELF

V gene: TRBV11-2
J gene: TRBJ2-5
CDR3 protein: ASSSGRNQGTQY

V gene: TRBV29-1
J gene: TRBJ2-3
CDR3 protein: SVEQFASTDTQY

V gene: TRBV11-3
J gene: .
CDR3 protein: ASSLGTSGFNEQY